This TCR beta chain was captured by sequencing in a study of T-cell memory formation after mild COVID-19. At the level of the study: Clusters were largely donor specific.

TCRdb re-called the 5' RACE reads through MiXCR, storing one row per CDR3 protein. The table shows 170,000 or so distinct CDR3 sequences, with about 20% occurring only once. This clonotype came up a few times. Its antigen remains unknown. This CDR3 has 14 amino acids. Trimming shortened V by 0 bases and J by 1 base, and 7 bases separated the two germline ends. Germline CDR1 reads SGHDT; CDR2 reads YYEEEE. General study points: Confirmation was lacking for SARS-CoV-2 specificity of second-wave clones that peaked on day 37.

The receptor was derived from an adult woman who had mild COVID-19 (a few samples of this study predate the infection). Cell type and time point are not known. The rearrangement joins TRBV5-6 to TRBJ1-1; no reliable D call. The sequenced material came from PBMCs or a T cell subset sorted from them (not recorded which). In DNA, the CDR3 is TGTGCCAGCAGCTTGGACGGACCGAACACTGAAGCTTTCTTT. Encoded protein: CASSLDGPNTEAFF.